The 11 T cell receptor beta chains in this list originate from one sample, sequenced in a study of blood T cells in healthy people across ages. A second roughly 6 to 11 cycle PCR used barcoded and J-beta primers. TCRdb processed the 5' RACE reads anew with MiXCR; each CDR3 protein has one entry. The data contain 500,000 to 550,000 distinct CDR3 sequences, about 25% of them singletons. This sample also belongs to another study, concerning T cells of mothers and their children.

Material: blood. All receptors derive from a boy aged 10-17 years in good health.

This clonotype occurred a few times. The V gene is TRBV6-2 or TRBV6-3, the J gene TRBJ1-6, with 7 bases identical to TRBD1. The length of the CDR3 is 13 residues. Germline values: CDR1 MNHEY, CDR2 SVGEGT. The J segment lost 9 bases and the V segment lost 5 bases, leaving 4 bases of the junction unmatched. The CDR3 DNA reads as TGTGCCAGCAGTCAGCGGGACAGTTCACCCCTCCACTTT. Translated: CASSQRDSSPLHF.

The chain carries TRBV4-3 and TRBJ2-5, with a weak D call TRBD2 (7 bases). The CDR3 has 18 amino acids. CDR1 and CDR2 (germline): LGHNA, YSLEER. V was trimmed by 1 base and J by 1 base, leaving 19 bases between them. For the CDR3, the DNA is TGCGCCAGCAGCCAAGGCGCCGGGGGGCAGCTTATCCAAGAGACCCAGTACTTC. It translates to CASSQGAGGQLIQETQYF.

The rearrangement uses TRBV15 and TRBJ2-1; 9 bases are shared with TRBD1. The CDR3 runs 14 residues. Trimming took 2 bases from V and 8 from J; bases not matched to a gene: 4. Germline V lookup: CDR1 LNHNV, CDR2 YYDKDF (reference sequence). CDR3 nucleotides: TGTGCCACCAGCAGATCGACAGGGGGGGATGAGCAGTTCTTC. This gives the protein CATSRSTGGDEQFF.

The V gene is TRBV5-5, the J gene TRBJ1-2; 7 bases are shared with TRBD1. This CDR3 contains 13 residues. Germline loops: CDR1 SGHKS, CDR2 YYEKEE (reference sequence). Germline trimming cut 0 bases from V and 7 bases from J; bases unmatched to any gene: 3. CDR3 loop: CASSLERGLGYTF. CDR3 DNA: TGTGCCAGCAGCTTGGAGAGGGGGCTTGGCTACACCTTC. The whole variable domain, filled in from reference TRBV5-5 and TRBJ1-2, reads DAGVTQSPTHLIKTRGQQVTLRCSPISGHKSVSWYQQVLGQGPQFIFQYYEKEERGRGNFPDRFSARQFPNYSSELNVNALLLGDSALYLCASSLERGLGYTFGSGTRLTVV.

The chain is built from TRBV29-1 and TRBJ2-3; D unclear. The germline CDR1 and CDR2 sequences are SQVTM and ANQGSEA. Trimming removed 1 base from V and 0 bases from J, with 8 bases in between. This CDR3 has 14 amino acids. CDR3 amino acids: CSVEGLSSTDTQYF. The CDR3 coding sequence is TGCAGCGTTGAAGGGCTATCAAGCACAGATACGCAGTATTTT.

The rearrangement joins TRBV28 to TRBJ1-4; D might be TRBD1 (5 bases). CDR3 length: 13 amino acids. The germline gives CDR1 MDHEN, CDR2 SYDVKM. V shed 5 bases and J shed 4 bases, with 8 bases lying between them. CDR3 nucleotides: TGTGCCAGCAGTAGGGGCTTTAATGAAAAACTGTTTTTT. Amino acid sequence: CASSRGFNEKLFF.

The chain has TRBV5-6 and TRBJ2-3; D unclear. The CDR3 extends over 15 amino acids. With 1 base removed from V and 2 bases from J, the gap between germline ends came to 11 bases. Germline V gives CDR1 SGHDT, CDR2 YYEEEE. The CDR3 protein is CASSLFTNPTDTQYF. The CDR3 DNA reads TGTGCCAGCAGCTTGTTTACGAACCCCACAGATACGCAGTATTTT.

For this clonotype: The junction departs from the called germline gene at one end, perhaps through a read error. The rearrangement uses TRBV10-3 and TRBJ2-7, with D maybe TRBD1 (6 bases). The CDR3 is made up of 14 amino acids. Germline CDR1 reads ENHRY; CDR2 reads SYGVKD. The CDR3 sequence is CAISGDTNSYVQYF. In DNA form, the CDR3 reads TGTGCCATCAGTGGGGACACCAACTCCTACGTGCAGTACTTC.

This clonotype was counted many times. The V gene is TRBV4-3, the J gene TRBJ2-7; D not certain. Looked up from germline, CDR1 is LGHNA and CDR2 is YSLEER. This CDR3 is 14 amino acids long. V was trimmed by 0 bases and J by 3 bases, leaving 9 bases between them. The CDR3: CASSQESSFYEQYF. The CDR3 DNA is TGCGCCAGCAGCCAAGAGTCCTCATTCTACGAGCAGTACTTC.

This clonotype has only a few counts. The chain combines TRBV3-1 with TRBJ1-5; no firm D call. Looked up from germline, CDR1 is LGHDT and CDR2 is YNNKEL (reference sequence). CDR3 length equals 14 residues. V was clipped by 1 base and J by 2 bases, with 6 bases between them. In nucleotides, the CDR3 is TGTGCCAGCAGCCAAGGACGGCGCAATCAGCCCCAGCATTTT. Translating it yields CASSQGRRNQPQHF.

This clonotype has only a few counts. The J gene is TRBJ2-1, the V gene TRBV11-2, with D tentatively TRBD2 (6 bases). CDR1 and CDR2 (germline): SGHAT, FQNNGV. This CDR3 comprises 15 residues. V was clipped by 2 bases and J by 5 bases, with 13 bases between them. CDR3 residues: CASSLSASVNNEQFF. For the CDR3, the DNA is TGTGCCAGCAGCTTATCGGCTAGCGTTAACAATGAGCAGTTCTTC.